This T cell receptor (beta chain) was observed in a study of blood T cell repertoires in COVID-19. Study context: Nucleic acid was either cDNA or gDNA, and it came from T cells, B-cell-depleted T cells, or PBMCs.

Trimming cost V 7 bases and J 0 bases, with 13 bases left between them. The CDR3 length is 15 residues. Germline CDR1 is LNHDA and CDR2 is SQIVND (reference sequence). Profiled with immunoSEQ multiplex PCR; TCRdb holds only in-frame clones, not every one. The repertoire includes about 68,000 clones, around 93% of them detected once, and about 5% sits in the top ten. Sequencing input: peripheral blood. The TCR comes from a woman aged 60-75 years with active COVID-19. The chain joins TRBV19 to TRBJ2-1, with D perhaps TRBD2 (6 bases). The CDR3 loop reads CASTPTGSSYNEQFF. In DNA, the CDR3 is TGTGCCAGTACCCCAACCGGGAGCTCCTACAATGAGCAGTTCTTC.